These T cell receptor beta chains were read from a single sample in a study of blood T cells in healthy people across ages. TCRdb redid the calling of the 5' RACE reads with MiXCR, one entry per CDR3 protein. In the table there are around 1,700,000 distinct CDR3 sequences, 28% of which are singletons. Material for sequencing was blood. The receptors derive from a woman in her 30s in good health. CDR3s include the opening cysteine and the closing phenylalanine or tryptophan. D genes are given only for firm matches. Clone size is stated in some rows and not others, as once, few, many or a class when expanded.

v_call	clone_size	j_call	d_call	cdr3_aa	cdr3_nt
TRBV12-3/TRBV12-4	many	TRBJ2-7	-	CASSHDVGSYEQYF	TGTGCCAGCAGTCACGACGTGGGGTCCTACGAGCAGTACTTC
TRBV4-3	-	TRBJ2-1	TRBD2	CASSQKTSGSVEQFF	TGCGCCAGCAGCCAAAAGACTAGCGGGAGTGTGGAGCAGTTCTTC
TRBV2	-	TRBJ2-2	-	CASYAEWAAGELFF	TGTGCCTCCTACGCGGAGTGGGCCGCCGGGGAGCTGTTTTTT
TRBV5-1	few	TRBJ2-3	-	CASSLIGTTPDTQYF	TGCGCCAGCAGCCTCATTGGGACGACCCCAGATACGCAGTATTTT
TRBV20-1	few	TRBJ2-1	TRBD2	CSARLAGGKGRISEQFF	TGCAGTGCCAGACTAGCGGGAGGTAAAGGGAGAATCAGCGAGCAGTTCTTC
TRBV4-1	-	TRBJ2-1	TRBD1	CASSQARTGDEQFF	TGCGCCAGCAGCCAAGCCCGGACAGGGGATGAGCAGTTCTTC
TRBV11-2	-	TRBJ2-2	-	CASSLAAGGNTGELFF	TGTGCCAGCAGCTTAGCTGCTGGCGGTAACACCGGGGAGCTGTTTTTT
TRBV24-1	many	TRBJ1-5	-	CATSDPKVGQPQHF	TGTGCCACCAGTGACCCAAAGGTGGGTCAGCCCCAGCATTTT
TRBV18	-	TRBJ2-7	TRBD2	CASSPQGLAGVEQYF	TGTGCCAGCTCACCACAGGGACTAGCGGGAGTCGAGCAGTACTTC
TRBV29-1	-	TRBJ2-3	-	CSVEPLPGTQYF	TGCAGCGTTGAGCCCCTGCCTGGTACGCAGTATTTT
TRBV7-6	-	TRBJ2-3	-	CASSSPGRTDTQCF	TGTGCCAGCAGCTCCCCTGGGCGCACAGATACGCAGTGTTTT
TRBV5-1	few	TRBJ2-1	TRBD2	CASSLDGGSGSDEQFF	TGCGCCAGCAGCTTGGATGGGGGTAGCGGGAGCGATGAGCAGTTCTTC
TRBV6-6	-	TRBJ1-5	-	CASGSQSYQPQHF	TGTGCCAGCGGATCCCAATCCTATCAGCCCCAGCATTTT
TRBV20-1	few	TRBJ1-2	TRBD1	CSARNLGQNGYTF	TGCAGTGCTAGGAATCTGGGACAGAATGGCTACACCTTC
TRBV15	-	TRBJ2-5	-	CATSVSSQETQYF	TGTGCCACCAGCGTTTCTAGCCAAGAGACCCAGTACTTC
TRBV6-2/TRBV6-3	-	TRBJ1-1	-	CASSTGPRAFF	TGTGCCAGCAGTACTGGGCCGCGTGCTTTCTTT
TRBV5-1	once	TRBJ2-3	-	CASTKTSGGDTQYF	TGCGCCAGCACCAAGACAAGCGGAGGTGATACGCAGTATTTT
TRBV29-1	-	TRBJ2-5	-	CNVLAPGRGTQYF	TGCAACGTTTTAGCGCCGGGCCGCGGGACCCAGTACTTC
TRBV6-5	many	TRBJ2-7	TRBD1	CATAPYRGPSYEQYF	TGTGCCACAGCTCCCTACAGGGGACCCTCCTACGAGCAGTACTTC
TRBV4-3	-	TRBJ2-3	-	CASSQGRELPDTQYF	TGCGCCAGCAGCCAAGGACGGGAGTTGCCAGATACGCAGTATTTT
TRBV28	few	TRBJ2-7	-	CASKVPNSYEQYF	TGTGCCAGCAAAGTACCCAACTCCTACGAGCAGTACTTC
TRBV27	few	TRBJ2-1	TRBD2	CASSKGLAGEEFEQFF	TGTGCCAGCAGTAAGGGACTAGCGGGAGAAGAGTTTGAGCAGTTCTTC
TRBV7-3	-	TRBJ2-7	TRBD1	CAYQEPGQGASEQYF	TGTGCCTACCAAGAGCCGGGACAGGGGGCCTCCGAGCAGTACTTC
TRBV5-1	many	TRBJ1-2	TRBD1	CASSLDRGLDGYTF	TGTGCCAGCAGCCTCGACAGGGGGCTTGACGGCTACACCTTC
TRBV5-1	-	TRBJ1-1	TRBD1	CASSHPGQATEAFF	TGCGCCAGCAGCCACCCGGGACAGGCCACTGAAGCTTTCTTT
TRBV6-2/TRBV6-3	-	TRBJ2-1	-	CASSYSNRAGRQFF	TGTGCCAGCAGTTACTCGAATCGAGCTGGGAGGCAGTTCTTC
TRBV4-3	-	TRBJ2-4	-	CASSQDPAMGTKNIQYF	TGCGCCAGCAGCCAAGATCCTGCCATGGGGACCAAAAACATTCAGTACTTC
TRBV27	many	TRBJ1-2	-	CASSLAGTNYGYTF	TGTGCCAGCAGTTTAGCAGGGACTAACTATGGCTACACCTTC
TRBV5-1	few	TRBJ2-7	-	CASSPRLGMTYEQYF	TGCGCCAGCAGCCCCCGTCTAGGGATGACTTACGAGCAGTACTTC
TRBV28	many	TRBJ2-5	-	CASSFRFLQETQYF	TGTGCCAGCAGTTTCAGGTTCTTACAAGAGACCCAGTACTTC
TRBV12-3/TRBV12-4	many	TRBJ2-1	-	CASRRDSEQFF	TGTGCCAGCAGGCGGGACAGCGAGCAGTTCTTC
TRBV15	-	TRBJ2-4	-	CAASRRYERGKNIQYF	TGCGCCGCCAGCAGACGATACGAAAGGGGCAAAAACATTCAGTACTTC
TRBV5-1	few	TRBJ2-3	TRBD2	CASSLASGGGTDTQYF	TGCGCCAGCAGCTTGGCTAGCGGGGGAGGTACAGATACGCAGTATTTT
TRBV11-2	few	TRBJ2-3	-	CASSHTSMGTDTQYF	TGTGCCAGCAGCCACACCTCGATGGGGACAGATACGCAGTATTTT
TRBV19	-	TRBJ2-3	-	CASSIVRTDTQYF	TGTGCCAGTAGTATTGTCCGCACAGATACGCAGTATTTT
TRBV20-1	-	TRBJ2-7	TRBD2	CSAKSSGTNNEQYF	TGCAGTGCTAAAAGCAGCGGGACTAACAATGAGCAGTACTTC
TRBV29-1	many	TRBJ2-4	TRBD2	CSVREGLLAKNIQYF	TGCAGCGTGAGGGAGGGGCTCCTAGCCAAAAACATTCAGTACTTC
TRBV20-1	few	TRBJ2-7	TRBD1	CSARTGIPGFYEQYF	TGCAGTGCGCGGACAGGGATTCCGGGGTTCTACGAGCAGTACTTC
TRBV25-1	many	TRBJ2-3	-	CASSEGWADTQYF	TGTGCCAGCAGTGAGGGTTGGGCAGATACGCAGTATTTT
TRBV4-3	few	TRBJ2-1	TRBD2	CASSQDQTSGRAGEQFF	TGCGCCAGCAGCCAAGACCAGACTAGCGGGAGGGCCGGGGAGCAGTTCTTC
TRBV20-1	many	TRBJ2-3	TRBD2	CSAGTSGTTDTQYF	TGCAGTGCGGGGACTAGCGGGACCACAGATACGCAGTATTTT
TRBV5-1	-	TRBJ2-5	TRBD2	CASSLVPSGAETQYF	TGCGCCAGCAGCTTGGTCCCTAGCGGGGCAGAGACCCAGTACTTC
TRBV4-1	many	TRBJ2-7	-	CASSQDQGYEQYF	TGCGCCAGCAGCCAAGATCAGGGCTACGAGCAGTACTTC
TRBV24-1	-	TRBJ2-2	TRBD1	CATSDPLQGFDGELFF	TGTGCCACCAGTGATCCATTACAGGGGTTCGACGGGGAGCTGTTTTTT
TRBV6-1	-	TRBJ1-5	TRBD1	CASSEARTGSWSNQPQHF	TGTGCCAGCAGTGAAGCAAGGACAGGCTCATGGAGCAATCAGCCCCAGCATTTT
TRBV20-1	-	TRBJ2-3	TRBD2	CSARVASGGFTDTQYF	TGCAGTGCTAGAGTAGCCAGCGGGGGGTTCACAGATACGCAGTATTTT
TRBV12-3/TRBV12-4	-	TRBJ1-2	-	CASSLLRASNYGYTF	TGTGCCAGCAGTTTATTACGGGCCTCTAACTATGGCTACACCTTC
TRBV12-3/TRBV12-4	few	TRBJ2-3	-	CASSLYPGSTDTQYF	TGTGCCAGCAGTTTATACCCAGGGAGCACAGATACGCAGTATTTT
TRBV9	-	TRBJ2-7	-	CASSVRGRDSYEQYF	TGTGCCAGCAGCGTAAGGGGCAGGGACTCCTACGAGCAGTACTTC
TRBV27	-	TRBJ2-4	-	CASSLGLQPVTEQYF	TGTGCCAGCAGTTTGGGACTGCAACCAGTTACGGAGCAGTACTTC
TRBV29-1	-	TRBJ2-7	-	CSVEMGGPDEQYF	TGCAGCGTTGAAATGGGGGGGCCAGACGAGCAGTACTTC